This T cell receptor (beta chain) was profiled in a study of molecular identifiers for immune sequencing clone quantification. The wider study: Sequencing covered four of five parts into which replicate RNA from about 20,000 or 100,000 naive CD8 cells was split.

CDR1 is SQVTM, CDR2 ANQGSEA, per germline. The CDR3 length is 13 residues. V was pared by 1 base and J by 3 bases, with 10 bases between. TCRdb called the PCR reads again in MiXCR, with one record for every CDR3 protein. Of about 640,000 distinct CDR3 sequences in the sample, about 20% were seen once. The rearrangement uses TRBV29-1 and TRBJ2-7; no clear D. Sequences were obtained from naive CD8+ T cells from blood, with Jurkat cell RNA spiked in. Subset indicated: FACS-sorted CD8+CD4-CCR7+CD45RA+ naive T cells. The receptor was derived from a human donor in good health. Some libraries in this study had Jurkat cell RNA spiked in. CDR3 sequence: CSVEVEVDYEQYF. The CDR3 DNA follows: TGCAGCGTTGAAGTTGAGGTCGACTACGAGCAGTACTTC.